One sample yielded the 30 T cell receptor beta chains listed below, sequenced in a study of response to subunit inactivated influenza vaccine. MiXCR was run by TCRdb on the RT-PCR reads, yielding one entry per CDR3 protein. The sample lists over 800,000 distinct CDR3 sequences; 21% were seen once. Sequences were derived from PBMCs from blood, sampled approximately 5 days after vaccination. Receptors originate from a man in his forties or fifties who received an inactivated influenza vaccine.

This clonotype showed up just a few times. This sequence joins TRBV24-1 and TRBJ2-1; TRBD2 might be the D (6 bases). The germline V gene has CDR1 KGHDR and CDR2 SFDVKD. CDR3 length: 16 residues. The V end was cut by 1 base, the J end by 8 bases, with 17 bases between. The CDR3 loop reads CATSDLTGLGVDEQFF. For the CDR3, the DNA is TGTGCCACCAGTGATTTAACGGGACTTGGCGTCGATGAGCAGTTCTTC.

The chain uses TRBV7-8 and TRBJ1-1; TRBD1 aligns across 7 bases. Germline values: CDR1 SGHVS, CDR2 FQNEAQ. J gave up 11 bases and V 5 bases, and 8 bases lay outside the gene matches. This CDR3 has 12 amino acids. The chain's CDR3 is CASSTDRVGAFF. The CDR3 nucleotides are TGTGCCAGCAGCACAGACAGGGTGGGGGCTTTCTTT.

This chain joins TRBV20-1 and TRBJ2-2; either TRBD1 or TRBD2 may fit D (6 bases each). The CDR3 is made up of 14 amino acids. V lost 3 bases to trimming and J lost 5 bases, with 13 bases between them. From germline, CDR1 is DFQATT and CDR2 SNEGSKA (reference sequence). CDR3 sequence reads: CSASGGQGTGELFF. CDR3 in DNA: TGCAGTGCTAGTGGAGGGCAGGGGACCGGGGAGCTGTTTTTT.

V usage is TRBV5-5 and J usage is TRBJ2-6, with TRBD1 matching over 7 bases. The CDR3 totals 16 residues. Germline-derived CDR1 and CDR2 are SGHKS and YYEKEE (reference sequence). V shed 4 bases and J 0 bases; nucleotides not matched to a gene: 4. CDR3 coding DNA: TGTGCCAGCAGCCGGGACAGCTACTCTGGGGCCAACGTCCTGACTTTC. Amino acid sequence: CASSRDSYSGANVLTF.

V is TRBV6-5 and J is TRBJ1-1; the match to TRBD1 covers 7 bases. The CDR3 is 14 residues long. V shed 4 bases and J 11 bases; nucleotides not matched to a gene: 13. Germline V gene data show CDR1 as MNHEY and CDR2 as SVGAGI. The CDR3 here is CASSSRTGVAGAFF. CDR3 coding DNA: TGTGCCAGCAGTTCTCGGACAGGCGTCGCTGGGGCTTTCTTT.

This clonotype was seen at least ten times. This rearrangement joins TRBV19 to TRBJ2-7; possibly TRBD2 for D (7 bases). Between the trimmed V and J ends, which lost 5 bases and 3 bases, there was a span of 20 bases. This CDR3 region has 16 residues. Germline CDR1 and CDR2: LNHDA and SQIVND (reference sequence). CDR3 sequence reads: CASSPQGGAGVYEQYF. The CDR3 bases are TGTGCCAGTAGTCCTCAAGGGGGGGCGGGAGTCTACGAGCAGTACTTC.

The V call is TRBV29-1, the J call TRBJ1-5; weak D call: TRBD1 (5 bases). CDR3 size: 14 residues. Trimming left V 4 bases short and J 4 bases short, with 14 bases between. CDR1 SQVTM and CDR2 ANQGSEA come from the germline V gene. The DNA of the CDR3 is TGCAGCGTTGGCGAGCCAGGGAGTAATCAGCCCCAGCATTTT. Translation: CSVGEPGSNQPQHF. The variable domain in full, completed from reference TRBV29-1 and TRBJ1-5, reads SAVISQKPSRDICQRGTSLTIQCQVDSQVTMMFWYRQQPGQSLTLIATANQGSEATYESGFVIDKFPISRPNLTFSTLTVSNMSPEDSSIYLCSVGEPGSNQPQHFGDGTRLSIL.

This clonotype was detected ten times or more. The rearrangement links TRBV5-1 to TRBJ2-2, with 9 nucleotides matching TRBD2. This CDR3 has 18 residues. After removal of 0 bases from V and 0 bases from J, the junction contained 6 bases not matched to a gene. Germline V CDR1 and CDR2: SGHRS, YFSETQ. DNA for the CDR3: TGCGCCAGCAGCTTGGAAGCTAGCGGGACACCGAACACCGGGGAGCTGTTTTTT. It translates to CASSLEASGTPNTGELFF. The full variable domain, completed using reference TRBV5-1 and TRBJ2-2, is KAGVTQTPRYLIKTRGQQVTLSCSPISGHRSVSWYQQTPGQGLQFLFEYFSETQRNKGNFPGRFSGRQFSNSRSEMNVSTLELGDSALYLCASSLEASGTPNTGELFFGEGSRLTVL.

In DNA, the CDR3 is TGCGCCAGCAGCTCGGACTGGGGAGGCTACACCTTC. Encoded protein: CASSSDWGGYTF. This chain links TRBV5-1 with TRBJ1-2; D unclear. V gave up 3 bases and J gave up 8 bases, with 11 bases separating them. Germline V gene sequence: CDR1 SGHRS, CDR2 YFSETQ. CDR3 length: 12 residues.

In this sample, this clonotype turned up a few times. Mismatch with germline at one junction end may stem from a read error. The chain is built from TRBV7-6 and TRBJ2-4; D is possibly TRBD2 (5 bases). Germline loops: CDR1 SGHVS, CDR2 FNYEAQ. The CDR3 length is 18 residues. The CDR3 region has the DNA TGTGCCAGCAGCTTAGGGGTAGCTAGAGGGCACGGCAAAAGCATTCAGTACTTC. Protein product: CASSLGVARGHGKSIQYF.

Only a few counts were recorded for this clonotype. V gene TRBV6-1 combines with J gene TRBJ2-7, with 11 nucleotides matching TRBD1. Germline CDR1 MNHNS, CDR2 SASEGT. With 7 bases clipped from V and 5 bases from J, the junction kept 13 bases outside the gene matches. CDR3 size: 16 residues. For the CDR3, the DNA is TGTGCCAGCACCACCCTCGGACAGGGGGCGCGTAACGAGCAGTACTTC. Translated: CASTTLGQGARNEQYF.

The chain links TRBV12-3 or TRBV12-4 to TRBJ2-2; 10 bases line up with TRBD2. Losses at the gene ends were 7 bases for V and 6 bases for J; bases not matched to a gene: 11. CDR3 length: 16 amino acids. CDR3 amino acids: CASTLGTSVRAGELFF. The CDR3 coding sequence is TGTGCCAGCACCCTCGGGACTAGCGTCCGGGCCGGGGAGCTGTTTTTT.

This clonotype occurred many times. The rearrangement uses TRBV5-1 and TRBJ2-1, with 11 nucleotides matching TRBD2. CDR3 length equals 16 residues. V trimming: 4 bases; J trimming: 0 bases; junction bases outside the gene matches: 3. Germline CDR1 reads SGHRS; CDR2 reads YFSETQ. CDR3 sequence: CASSHGLAGSYNEQFF. The CDR3 coding sequence is TGCGCCAGCAGCCACGGACTAGCGGGCTCCTACAATGAGCAGTTCTTC. Full variable domain (rest looked up from reference TRBV5-1 and TRBJ2-1): KAGVTQTPRYLIKTRGQQVTLSCSPISGHRSVSWYQQTPGQGLQFLFEYFSETQRNKGNFPGRFSGRQFSNSRSEMNVSTLELGDSALYLCASSHGLAGSYNEQFFGPGTRLTVL.

This clonotype was counted a few times. The chain combines TRBV12-3 or TRBV12-4 with TRBJ1-5; D is uncertain. V was trimmed by 6 bases and J by 7 bases, leaving 16 bases between them. The CDR3 is 14 amino acids. The CDR3 here is CASSPTAAGQPQHF. CDR3 nucleotides: TGTGCCAGCAGCCCCACAGCGGCGGGCCAGCCCCAGCATTTT.

This chain links TRBV27 with TRBJ2-3; no firm D call. Per germline, CDR1 MNHEY and CDR2 SMNVEV (reference sequence). This CDR3 region has 14 residues. Trimming took off 8 bases at V and 6 bases at J, with 18 bases between the two ends. This CDR3 reads CASGWAALRDTQYF. CDR3 nucleotide sequence: TGTGCCAGCGGCTGGGCAGCCCTCAGGGATACGCAGTATTTT.

For the CDR3, the DNA is TGTGCCAGCAGTGAATTAAGCGGCCAAGAGACCCAGTACTTC. Protein product: CASSELSGQETQYF. The V and J genes are TRBV25-1 and TRBJ2-5; a possible D gene is TRBD2 (5 bases). There are 14 residues in the CDR3. Germline lookup yields CDR1 MGHDK and CDR2 SYGVNS. Trimming took off 1 base at V and 1 base at J, with 7 bases between the two ends.

This clonotype was detected a few times. V and J are TRBV20-1 and TRBJ2-7; 7 bases align to TRBD2. The V and J ends lost 4 bases and 3 bases, in that order; junction bases with no gene match: 3. The germline V gene has CDR1 DFQATT and CDR2 SNEGSKA (reference sequence). The CDR3 is 12 amino acids. CDR3 sequence reads: CSAKRDVYEQYF. CDR3 nucleotides: TGCAGTGCTAAGCGGGATGTCTACGAGCAGTACTTC.

V is TRBV6-1 and J is TRBJ2-2; D could derive from TRBD1 or TRBD2 (6 bases each). Trimming left V 10 bases short and J 5 bases short, with 20 bases between. Germline CDR1 is MNHNS and CDR2 is SASEGT. This CDR3 is 15 amino acids long. The CDR3 reads CATHPRGRVTGELFF. CDR3 coding DNA: TGTGCCACCCACCCACGGGGGCGAGTTACCGGGGAGCTGTTTTTT.

The chain couples TRBV29-1 to TRBJ2-5, with D possibly matching TRBD1 (5 bases). The V end lost 7 bases, the J end lost 4 bases, and 19 bases lay between the germline ends. Per germline, CDR1 SQVTM and CDR2 ANQGSEA. The CDR3 spans 14 residues. Here the CDR3 DNA reads TGCAGCGCTCAGGGTGGTAGGGATGGAGAGACCCAGTACTTC. This translates into CSAQGGRDGETQYF.

The CDR3: CSVGPGLAEQFF. The CDR3, as DNA: TGCAGCGTTGGCCCGGGACTAGCGGAACAGTTCTTC. The chain couples TRBV29-1 to TRBJ2-1, with 11 bases identical to TRBD2. J was trimmed by 13 bases and V by 4 bases; bases with no gene match: 6. Germline-derived CDR1 and CDR2 are SQVTM and ANQGSEA. CDR3 length equals 12 residues.

This clonotype showed up just a few times. The V call is TRBV5-5, the J call TRBJ2-3; possibly TRBD1 or TRBD2 for D (5 bases each). Germline V CDR1 and CDR2: SGHKS, YYEKEE (reference sequence). V was pared by 2 bases and J by 6 bases, with 13 bases between. The CDR3 runs 14 residues. CDR3 DNA: TGTGCCAGCAGCTTCGGCCCGGGGCGCGATACGCAGTATTTT. The encoded protein is CASSFGPGRDTQYF.

The chain joins TRBV5-1 to TRBJ1-1; 7 bases line up with TRBD1. This CDR3 has 16 amino acids. After removal of 0 bases from V and 1 base from J, the junction contained 6 bases not matched to a gene. Per the germline V gene, CDR1 is SGHRS and CDR2 is YFSETQ. CDR3 sequence (DNA): TGCGCCAGCAGCTTGGCCACAGGGGTCGGGAACACTGAAGCTTTCTTT. This sequence encodes CASSLATGVGNTEAFF.

The chain links TRBV7-9 to TRBJ1-5; D ambiguous. Germline CDR1 reads SEHNR; CDR2 reads FQNEAQ (reference sequence). The CDR3 totals 12 residues. Trimming stripped 5 bases from V and 4 bases from J, with 6 bases between. The CDR3 sequence is CASSAQNQPQHF. Here the CDR3 DNA reads TGTGCCAGCAGCGCTCAAAATCAGCCCCAGCATTTT.

The CDR3 protein is CASSLRGGTKEKLFF. The CDR3 DNA is TGTGCCAGCAGCTTAAGGGGCGGGACAAAAGAAAAACTGTTTTTT. The chain uses TRBV7-2 and TRBJ1-4; TRBD1 is a possible D gene (6 bases). The CDR3 is made up of 15 amino acids. V was shortened by 2 bases and J by 8 bases, with 15 bases between the two germline ends. Germline-derived CDR1 and CDR2 are SGHTA and FQGNSA.

The V and J genes are TRBV12-3 or TRBV12-4 and TRBJ2-1; 7 bases are shared with TRBD2. J was trimmed by 4 bases and V by 7 bases; bases with no gene match: 10. The CDR3 runs to 15 residues. The chain's CDR3 is CASMTSQVEYNEQFF. The CDR3 DNA follows: TGTGCCAGCATGACTAGCCAGGTTGAATACAATGAGCAGTTCTTC.

This CDR3 is CSVDQGHNGYTF. DNA for the CDR3: TGCAGCGTTGACCAGGGGCATAATGGCTACACCTTC. This sequence joins TRBV29-1 and TRBJ1-2, with D tentatively TRBD1 (6 bases). The CDR3 is made up of 12 amino acids. Germline V gene sequence: CDR1 SQVTM, CDR2 ANQGSEA. V was pared by 3 bases and J by 6 bases, with 11 bases between.

The rearrangement links TRBV15 to TRBJ1-4; 8 positions agree with TRBD1. V lost 5 bases, J lost 11 bases, and 7 bases stayed unmatched. Germline V gene sequence: CDR1 LNHNV, CDR2 YYDKDF (reference sequence). The CDR3 is 13 residues long. The CDR3 bases are TGTGCCACCAGCGGGCCCAGGACAGGGAAACTGTTTTTT. Translating gives CATSGPRTGKLFF.

This clonotype was seen a few times. This sequence joins TRBV20-1 and TRBJ2-5; the match to TRBD1 covers 8 bases. V was pared by 0 bases and J by 2 bases, with 14 bases of the junction left unmatched. CDR3 length: 18 amino acids. Looked up from germline, CDR1 is DFQATT and CDR2 is SNEGSKA (reference sequence). The CDR3 region is CSARDLRGQEGDQETQYF. CDR3 coding DNA: TGCAGTGCTAGAGATCTTCGGGGACAGGAGGGAGATCAAGAGACCCAGTACTTC.

This clonotype was counted only a few times. The chain uses TRBV29-1 and TRBJ1-1; unclear D gene. Germline V gene sequence: CDR1 SQVTM, CDR2 ANQGSEA. The CDR3 is 11 amino acids. The V end was cut by 7 bases, the J end by 3 bases, with 9 bases between. The CDR3: CSGRRDTEAFF. The CDR3 DNA sequence: TGCAGCGGCAGAAGGGACACTGAAGCTTTCTTT.

V gene TRBV28 combines with J gene TRBJ2-4; 9 positions agree with TRBD2. The CDR3 has 17 amino acids. Looked up from germline, CDR1 is MDHEN and CDR2 is SYDVKM. The trim removed 5 bases at V and 0 bases at J, leaving 8 bases unmatched. The CDR3 loop is CASSTETSGLAKNIQYF. The CDR3 DNA reads as TGTGCCAGCAGTACCGAGACTAGCGGCTTAGCCAAAAACATTCAGTACTTC.